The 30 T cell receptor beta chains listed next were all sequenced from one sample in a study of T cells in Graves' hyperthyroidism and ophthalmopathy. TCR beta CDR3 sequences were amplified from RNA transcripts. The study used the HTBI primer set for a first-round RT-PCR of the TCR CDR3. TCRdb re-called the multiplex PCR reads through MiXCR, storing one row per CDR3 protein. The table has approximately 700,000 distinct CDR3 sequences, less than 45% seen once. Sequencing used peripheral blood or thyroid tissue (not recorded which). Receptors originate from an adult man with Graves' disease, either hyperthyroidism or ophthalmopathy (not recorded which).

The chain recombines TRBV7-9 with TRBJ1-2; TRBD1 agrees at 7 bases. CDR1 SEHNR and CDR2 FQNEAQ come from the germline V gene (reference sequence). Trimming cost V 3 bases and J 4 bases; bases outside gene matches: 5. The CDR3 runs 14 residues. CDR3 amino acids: CASSLGTVRYGYTF. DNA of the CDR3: TGTGCCAGCAGCTTGGGGACAGTACGCTATGGCTACACCTTC.

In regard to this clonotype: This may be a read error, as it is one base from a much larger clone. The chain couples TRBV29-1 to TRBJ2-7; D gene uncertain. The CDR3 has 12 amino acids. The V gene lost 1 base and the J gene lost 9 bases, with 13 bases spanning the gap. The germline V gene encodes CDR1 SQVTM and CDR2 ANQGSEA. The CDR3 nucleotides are TGCAGCGTTGAAGGTCGTCCCTCCGGGCAGTACTTC. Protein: CSVEGRPSGQYF.

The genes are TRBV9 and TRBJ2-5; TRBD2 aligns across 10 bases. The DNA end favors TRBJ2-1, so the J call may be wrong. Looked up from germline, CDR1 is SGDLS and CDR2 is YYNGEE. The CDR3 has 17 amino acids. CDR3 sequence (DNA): TGTGCCAGCAGCGTAAGCAGCGAGAGCGGGGGGGCGAGTGAGCAGTTCTTC. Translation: CASSVSSESGGASEQFF.

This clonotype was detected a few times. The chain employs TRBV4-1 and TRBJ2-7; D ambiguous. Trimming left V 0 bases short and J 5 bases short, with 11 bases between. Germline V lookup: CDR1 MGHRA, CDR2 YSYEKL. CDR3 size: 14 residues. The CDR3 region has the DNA TGCGCCAGCAGCCAAGATGGGTCGCGGCACGAGCAGTACTTC. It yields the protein CASSQDGSRHEQYF.

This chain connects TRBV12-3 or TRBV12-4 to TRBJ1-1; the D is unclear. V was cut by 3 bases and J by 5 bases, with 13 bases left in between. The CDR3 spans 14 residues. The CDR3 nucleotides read TGTGCCAGCAGTTTGGAGGGCTTTGGGACTGAAGCTTTCTTT. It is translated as CASSLEGFGTEAFF.

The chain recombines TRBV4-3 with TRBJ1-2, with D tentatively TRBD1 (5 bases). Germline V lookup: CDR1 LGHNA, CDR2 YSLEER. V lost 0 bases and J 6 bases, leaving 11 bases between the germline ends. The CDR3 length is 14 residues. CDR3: CASSQDLGVDGYTF. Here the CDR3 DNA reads TGCGCCAGCAGCCAAGATTTAGGGGTGGATGGCTACACCTTC.

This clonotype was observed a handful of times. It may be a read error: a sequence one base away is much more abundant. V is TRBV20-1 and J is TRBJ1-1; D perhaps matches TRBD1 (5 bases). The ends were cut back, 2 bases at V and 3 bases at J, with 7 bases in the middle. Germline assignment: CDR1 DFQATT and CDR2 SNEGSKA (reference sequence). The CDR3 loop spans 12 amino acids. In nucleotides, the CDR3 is TGCAGTGCTAGACAGGGTTACACTGAAGCTTTCTTT. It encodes CSARQGYTEAFF.

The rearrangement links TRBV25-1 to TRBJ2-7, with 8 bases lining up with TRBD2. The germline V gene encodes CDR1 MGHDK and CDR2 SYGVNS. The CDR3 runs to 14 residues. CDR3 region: CARSLSGGAYEQYF. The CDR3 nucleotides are TGTGCTAGATCCTTGTCGGGAGGGGCCTACGAGCAGTACTTC.

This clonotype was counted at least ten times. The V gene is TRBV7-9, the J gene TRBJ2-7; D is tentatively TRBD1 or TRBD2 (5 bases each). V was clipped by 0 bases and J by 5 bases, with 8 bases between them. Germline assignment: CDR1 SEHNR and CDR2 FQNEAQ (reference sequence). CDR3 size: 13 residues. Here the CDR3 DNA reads TGTGCCAGCAGCTTAGCCAGGGACGACGAGCAGTACTTC. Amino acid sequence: CASSLARDDEQYF.

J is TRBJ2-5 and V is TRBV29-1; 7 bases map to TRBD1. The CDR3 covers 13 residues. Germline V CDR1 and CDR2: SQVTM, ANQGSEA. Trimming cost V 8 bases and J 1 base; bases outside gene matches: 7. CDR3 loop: CSSYGQVQETQYF. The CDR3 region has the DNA TGCAGCAGCTACGGACAGGTCCAAGAGACCCAGTACTTC. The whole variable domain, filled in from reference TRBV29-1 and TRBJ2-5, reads SAVISQKPSRDICQRGTSLTIQCQVDSQVTMMFWYRQQPGQSLTLIATANQGSEATYESGFVIDKFPISRPNLTFSTLTVSNMSPEDSSIYLCSSYGQVQETQYFGPGTRLLVL.

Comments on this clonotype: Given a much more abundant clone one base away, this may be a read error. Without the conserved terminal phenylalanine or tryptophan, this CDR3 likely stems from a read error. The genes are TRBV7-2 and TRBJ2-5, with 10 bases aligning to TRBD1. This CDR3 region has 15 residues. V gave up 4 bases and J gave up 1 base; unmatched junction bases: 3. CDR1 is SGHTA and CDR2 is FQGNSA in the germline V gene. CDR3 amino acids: CASSWGQGSQETQYL. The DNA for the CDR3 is TGTGCCAGCAGCTGGGGACAGGGGAGCCAAGAGACCCAGTACCTC.

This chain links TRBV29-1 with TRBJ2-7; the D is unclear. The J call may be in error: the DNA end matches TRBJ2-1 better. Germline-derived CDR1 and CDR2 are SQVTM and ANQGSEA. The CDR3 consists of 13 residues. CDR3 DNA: TGCAGCGTTGAAAGTCGGTTTGTCCTCCAGCAGTTCTTC. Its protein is CSVESRFVLQQFF.

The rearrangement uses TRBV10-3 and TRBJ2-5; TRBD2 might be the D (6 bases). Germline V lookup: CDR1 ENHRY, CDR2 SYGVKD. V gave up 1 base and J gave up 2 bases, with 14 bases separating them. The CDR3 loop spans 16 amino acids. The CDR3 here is CAISEYPAGQQETQYF. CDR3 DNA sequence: TGTGCCATCAGTGAGTACCCAGCGGGCCAACAAGAGACCCAGTACTTC.

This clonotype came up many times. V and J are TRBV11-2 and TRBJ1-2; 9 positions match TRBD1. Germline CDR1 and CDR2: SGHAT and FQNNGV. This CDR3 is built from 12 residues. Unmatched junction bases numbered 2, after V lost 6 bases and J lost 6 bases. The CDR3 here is CASRRTGDGYTF. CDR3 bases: TGTGCCAGCAGGCGGACAGGGGATGGCTACACCTTC. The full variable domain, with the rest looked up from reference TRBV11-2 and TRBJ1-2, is EAGVAQSPRYKIIEKRQSVAFWCNPISGHATLYWYQQILGQGPKLLIQFQNNGVVDDSQLPKDRFSAERLKGVDSTLKIQPAKLEDSAVYLCASRRTGDGYTFGSGTRLTVV.

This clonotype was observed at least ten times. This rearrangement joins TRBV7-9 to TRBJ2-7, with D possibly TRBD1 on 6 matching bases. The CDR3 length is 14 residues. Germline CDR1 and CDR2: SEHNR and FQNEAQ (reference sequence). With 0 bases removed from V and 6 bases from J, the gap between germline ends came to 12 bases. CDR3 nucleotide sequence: TGTGCCAGCAGCTTAGCCCCACAGGGTTCCGAGCAGTACTTC. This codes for CASSLAPQGSEQYF.

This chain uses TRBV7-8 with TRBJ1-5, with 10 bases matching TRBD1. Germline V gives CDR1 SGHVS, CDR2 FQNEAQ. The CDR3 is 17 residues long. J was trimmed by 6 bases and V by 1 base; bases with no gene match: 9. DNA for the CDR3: TGTGCCAGCAGCTTAGAGGGACAGGGGCTGGGGGGTCAGCCCCAGCATTTT. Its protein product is CASSLEGQGLGGQPQHF.

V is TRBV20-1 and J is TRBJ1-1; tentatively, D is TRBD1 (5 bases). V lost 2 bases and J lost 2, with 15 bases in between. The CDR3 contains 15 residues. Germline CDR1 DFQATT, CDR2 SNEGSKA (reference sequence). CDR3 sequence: CSARLHGQTNTEAFF. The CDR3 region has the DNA TGCAGTGCTAGACTGCATGGACAAACAAACACTGAAGCTTTCTTT.

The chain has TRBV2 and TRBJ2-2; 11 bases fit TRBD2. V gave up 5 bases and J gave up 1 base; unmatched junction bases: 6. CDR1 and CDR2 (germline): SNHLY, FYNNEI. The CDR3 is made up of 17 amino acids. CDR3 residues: CASSYMGLAVNTGELFF. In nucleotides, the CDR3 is TGTGCCAGCAGTTATATGGGACTAGCGGTGAACACCGGGGAGCTGTTTTTT.

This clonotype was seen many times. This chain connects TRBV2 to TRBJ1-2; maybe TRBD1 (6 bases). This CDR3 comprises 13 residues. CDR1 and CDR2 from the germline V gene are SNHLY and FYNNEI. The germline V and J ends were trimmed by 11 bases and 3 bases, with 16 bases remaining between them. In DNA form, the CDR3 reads TGTGCCTGCGCCCAGGGGCGCGACTATGGCTACACCTTC. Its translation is CACAQGRDYGYTF.

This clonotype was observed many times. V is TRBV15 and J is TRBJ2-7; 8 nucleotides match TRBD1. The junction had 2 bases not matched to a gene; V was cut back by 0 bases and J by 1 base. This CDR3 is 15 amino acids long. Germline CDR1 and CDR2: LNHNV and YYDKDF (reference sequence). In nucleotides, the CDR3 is TGTGCCACCAGCAGAGAACAGGGGGTTTCCTACGAGCAGTACTTC. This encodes CATSREQGVSYEQYF.

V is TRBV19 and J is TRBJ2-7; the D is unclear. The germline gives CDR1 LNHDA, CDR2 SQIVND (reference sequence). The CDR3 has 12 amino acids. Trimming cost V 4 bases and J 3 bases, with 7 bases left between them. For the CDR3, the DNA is TGTGCCAGTAGTAAGGACCACTACGAGCAGTACTTC. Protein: CASSKDHYEQYF.

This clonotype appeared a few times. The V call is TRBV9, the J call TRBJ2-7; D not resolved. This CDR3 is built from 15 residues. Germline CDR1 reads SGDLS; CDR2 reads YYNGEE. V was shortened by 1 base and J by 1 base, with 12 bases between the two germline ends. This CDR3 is CASSVTGVGSYEQYF. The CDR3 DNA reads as TGTGCCAGCAGCGTAACTGGGGTAGGATCCTACGAGCAGTACTTC.

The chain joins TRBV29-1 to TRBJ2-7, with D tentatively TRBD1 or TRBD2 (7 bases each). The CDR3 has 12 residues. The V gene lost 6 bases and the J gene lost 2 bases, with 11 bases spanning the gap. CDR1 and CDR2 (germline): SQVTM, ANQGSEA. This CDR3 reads CSVGGTAYEQYF. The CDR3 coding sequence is TGCAGCGTGGGAGGGACAGCCTACGAGCAGTACTTC.

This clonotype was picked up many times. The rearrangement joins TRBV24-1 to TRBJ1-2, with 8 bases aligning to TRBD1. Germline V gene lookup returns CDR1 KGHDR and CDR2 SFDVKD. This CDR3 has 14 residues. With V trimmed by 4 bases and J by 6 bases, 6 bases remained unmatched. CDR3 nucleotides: TGTGCCACCAGTGACCAGGACAGGGCCAATGGCTACACCTTC. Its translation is CATSDQDRANGYTF.

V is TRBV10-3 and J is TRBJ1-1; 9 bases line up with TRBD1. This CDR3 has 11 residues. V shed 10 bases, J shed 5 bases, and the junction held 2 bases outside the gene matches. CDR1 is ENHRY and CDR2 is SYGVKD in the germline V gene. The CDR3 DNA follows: TGTGCCACGACAGGGGGAACTGAAGCTTTCTTT. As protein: CATTGGTEAFF.

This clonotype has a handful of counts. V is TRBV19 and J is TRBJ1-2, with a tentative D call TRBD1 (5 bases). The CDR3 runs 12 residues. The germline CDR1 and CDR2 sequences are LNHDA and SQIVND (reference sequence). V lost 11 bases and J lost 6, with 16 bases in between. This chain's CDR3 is CAFAGRNHGYTF. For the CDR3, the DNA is TGTGCCTTCGCGGGACGAAATCATGGCTACACCTTC.

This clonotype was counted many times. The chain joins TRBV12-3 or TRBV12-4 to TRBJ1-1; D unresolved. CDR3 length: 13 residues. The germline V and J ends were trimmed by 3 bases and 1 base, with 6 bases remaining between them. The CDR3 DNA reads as TGTGCCAGCAGTTTCGCCAGGAACACTGAAGCTTTCTTT. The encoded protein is CASSFARNTEAFF.

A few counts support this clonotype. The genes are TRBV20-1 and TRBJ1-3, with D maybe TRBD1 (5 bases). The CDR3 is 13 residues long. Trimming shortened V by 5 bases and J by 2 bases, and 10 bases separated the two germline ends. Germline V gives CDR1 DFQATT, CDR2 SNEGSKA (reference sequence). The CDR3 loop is CSAEMGAGNTIYF. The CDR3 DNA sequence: TGCAGTGCTGAGATGGGGGCTGGAAACACCATATATTTT.

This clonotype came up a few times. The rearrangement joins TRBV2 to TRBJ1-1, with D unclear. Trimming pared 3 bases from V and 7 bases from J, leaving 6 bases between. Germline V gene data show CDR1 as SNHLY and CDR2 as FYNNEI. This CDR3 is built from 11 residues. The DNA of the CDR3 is TGTGCCAGCAGTGAGGCGGTTGAAGCTTTCTTT. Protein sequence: CASSEAVEAFF.

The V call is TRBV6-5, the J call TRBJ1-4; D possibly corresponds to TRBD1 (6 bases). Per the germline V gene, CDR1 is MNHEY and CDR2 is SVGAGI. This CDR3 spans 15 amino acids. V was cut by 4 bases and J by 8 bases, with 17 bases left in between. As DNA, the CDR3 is TGTGCCAGCAGTTTGTCACAGGGCGGTGTAGAAAAACTGTTTTTT. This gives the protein CASSLSQGGVEKLFF.